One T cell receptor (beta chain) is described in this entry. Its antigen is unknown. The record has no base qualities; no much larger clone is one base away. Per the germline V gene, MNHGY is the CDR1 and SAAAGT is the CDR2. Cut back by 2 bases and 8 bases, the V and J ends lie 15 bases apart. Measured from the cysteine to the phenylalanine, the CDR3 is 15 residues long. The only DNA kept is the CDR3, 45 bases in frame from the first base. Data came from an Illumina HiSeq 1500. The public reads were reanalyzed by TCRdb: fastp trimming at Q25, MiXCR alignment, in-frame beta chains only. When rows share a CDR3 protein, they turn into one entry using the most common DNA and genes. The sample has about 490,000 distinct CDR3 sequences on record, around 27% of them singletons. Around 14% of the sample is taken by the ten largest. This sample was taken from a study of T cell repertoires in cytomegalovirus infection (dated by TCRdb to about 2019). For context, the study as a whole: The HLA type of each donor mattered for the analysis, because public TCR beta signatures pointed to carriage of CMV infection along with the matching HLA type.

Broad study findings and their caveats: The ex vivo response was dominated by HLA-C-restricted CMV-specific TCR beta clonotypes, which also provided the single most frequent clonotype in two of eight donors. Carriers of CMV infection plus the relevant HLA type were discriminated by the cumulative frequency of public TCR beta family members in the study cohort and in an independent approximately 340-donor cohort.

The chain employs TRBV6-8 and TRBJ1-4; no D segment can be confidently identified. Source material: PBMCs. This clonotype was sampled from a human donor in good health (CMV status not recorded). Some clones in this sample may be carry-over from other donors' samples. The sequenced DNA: TGTGCCAGCAGTTACCAGTCCGGGTCTGGCGAAAAACTGTTTTTT. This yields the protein CASSYQSGSGEKLFF.